These 7 T cell receptor beta chains originate from one sample sequenced in a study of shared clonotypes between healthy human individuals. Repertoires were generated with immunoSEQ multiplex PCR, while TCRdb's copy carries only in-frame clones and drops some. The profile shows about 2.4 million clones, around nine tenths of them singletons. The sequencing input was naive CD4+ T cells sorted from blood. As to subset: CD45RA+ positively selected. The source of these receptors is a man younger than 30 in good health.

The count of this clone is one. The chain uses TRBV7-9 and TRBJ2-5; TRBD2 matches at 10 bases. The V gene's germline CDR1 is SEHNR and CDR2 FQNEAQ (reference sequence). V lost 3 bases, J lost 5 bases, and 0 bases stayed unmatched. The CDR3 extends over 13 amino acids. CDR3 nucleotide sequence: TGTGCCAGCAGCTTGACTAGCGGGGAGACCCAGTACTTC. Translation gives CASSLTSGETQYF.

The genes are TRBV6-5 and TRBJ1-2, with 8 bases identical to TRBD1. Per the germline V gene, CDR1 is MNHEY and CDR2 is SVGAGI. The CDR3 consists of 15 residues. The V segment lost 2 bases and the J segment 3 bases; nucleotides outside the gene matches: 5. CDR3 coding DNA: TGTGCCAGCAGTTACACAGGGGGGTCGGACTATGGCTACACCTTC. Translation: CASSYTGGSDYGYTF.

The chain links TRBV5-1 to TRBJ2-7; TRBD2 agrees at 11 bases. The CDR3 consists of 14 residues. V lost 8 bases to trimming and J lost 2 bases; unmatched junction nucleotides: 6. The germline V gene has CDR1 SGHRS and CDR2 YFSETQ. CDR3 residues: CASTLAGGPYEQYF. CDR3 coding DNA: TGCGCCAGTACTCTAGCGGGAGGTCCCTACGAGCAGTACTTC.

With respect to this clone: Other DNA variants within this sample encode the same CDR3. The rearrangement joins TRBV5-1 to TRBJ2-7; 8 bases line up with TRBD2. The V segment lost 1 base and the J segment 2 bases; nucleotides outside the gene matches: 5. This CDR3 spans 15 amino acids. Germline V lookup: CDR1 SGHRS, CDR2 YFSETQ. This CDR3 is CASSLQAGAPYEQYF. The CDR3 DNA follows: TGCGCCAGCAGCTTGCAAGCGGGGGCCCCCTACGAGCAGTACTTC.

V usage is TRBV7-6 and J usage is TRBJ1-5; D unclear. The CDR3 is 15 residues long. CDR1 and CDR2 (germline): SGHVS, FNYEAQ. V lost 1 base to trimming and J lost 3 bases, with 10 bases between them. CDR3 sequence (DNA): TGTGCCAGCAGCTTAGAAACAAGTTCCAATCAGCCCCAGCATTTT. It translates to CASSLETSSNQPQHF.

The rearrangement joins TRBV2 to TRBJ2-7; the match to TRBD1 covers 12 bases. Germline V CDR1 and CDR2: SNHLY, FYNNEI. The CDR3 runs 14 residues. J lost 3 bases, V lost 7 bases, and 4 bases had no gene match. CDR3 residues: CASTGTGGVYEQYF. In DNA, the CDR3 is TGTGCCAGCACCGGGACAGGGGGCGTCTACGAGCAGTACTTC.

This chain joins TRBV2 and TRBJ2-3; D gene uncertain. The length of the CDR3 is 15 residues. CDR1 and CDR2 from the germline V gene are SNHLY and FYNNEI. Deletions cut 4 bases from V and 1 base from J, with 12 bases between. The CDR3, as DNA: TGTGCCAGCAGTGCCGAACTACCCGGCACAGATACGCAGTATTTT. It is translated as CASSAELPGTDTQYF. Together with reference TRBV2 and TRBJ2-3, the CDR3 gives the full variable domain: EPEVTQTPSHQVTQMGQEVILRCVPISNHLYFYWYRQILGQKVEFLVSFYNNEISEKSEIFDDQFSVERPDGSNFTLKIRSTKLEDSAMYFCASSAELPGTDTQYFGPGTRLTVL.